Given below is one TCR beta chain in context. What it binds is unknown. This specimen belongs to a study of cytomegalovirus exposure and HLA in healthy donors. Broader study findings: The likely explanation for a cluster of highly shared sequence variants was sequencing artifact. CMV serostatus stood as the only immune exposure information on hand.

PCR amplification relied on 60 Vbeta primers (plus 13 Jbeta primers). Using immunoSEQ multiplex PCR, the repertoire was profiled, and TCRdb retains in-frame clones only, with some absent. The repertoire holds under 200,000 clones, with 70% to 80% as singletons. There are 16 residues in the CDR3. Deletions cut 3 bases from V and 5 bases from J, with 19 bases between. CDR1 and CDR2 (germline): MNHNS, SASEGT. This clonotype was sampled from a man aged 40-49 years in good health and CMV-seronegative. Sequences were obtained from PBMCs. The chain recombines TRBV6-1 with TRBJ2-5, with D possibly TRBD1 on 7 matching bases. CDR3 in DNA: TGTGCCAGCAGTGAGAGGACAGGAGGGCAAGGGGAGACCCAGTACTTC. Translated, it gives CASSERTGGQGETQYF.